Below are 13 T cell receptor beta chains sequenced from a single sample in a study of cytomegalovirus exposure and HLA in healthy donors. Researchers ran the PCR with 60 Vbeta and 13 Jbeta primers. Clones were read by immunoSEQ multiplex PCR, and TCRdb kept only the in-frame ones, dropping some. The sample includes just over 150,000 clones, less than 90% of them seen just once. Sequenced sample: PBMCs. The receptor set was obtained from a man between 18 and 29 years old in good health and CMV-seronegative.

The chain combines TRBV7-3 with TRBJ2-5; 10 positions agree with TRBD2. Losses at the gene ends were 3 bases for V and 2 bases for J; bases not matched to a gene: 0. The CDR3 length is 14 residues. CDR1 is SGHTA, CDR2 FQGTGA, per germline. CDR3 protein: CASSFSGGQETQYF. In DNA form, the CDR3 reads TGTGCCAGCAGCTTTAGCGGGGGGCAAGAGACCCAGTACTTC.

The chain is built from TRBV27 and TRBJ2-2; 7 bases are shared with TRBD2. The V gene end was trimmed by 2 bases and the J gene end by 2 bases; junction bases not matched to a gene: 8. The CDR3 spans 17 residues. CDR1 and CDR2 (germline): MNHEY, SMNVEV (reference sequence). CDR3 bases: TGTGCCAGCAGTTTACCTCCGAGCGGGGTAAACACCGGGGAGCTGTTTTTT. Translating it yields CASSLPPSGVNTGELFF.

The chain has TRBV28 and TRBJ2-2, with a tentative D call TRBD2 (6 bases). This CDR3 has 13 residues. Per germline, CDR1 MDHEN and CDR2 SYDVKM. The ends were cut back, 8 bases at V and 1 base at J, with 8 bases in the middle. The CDR3: CASLGGNTGELFF. CDR3 coding DNA: TGTGCCAGCTTGGGGGGGAACACCGGGGAGCTGTTTTTT.

This chain connects TRBV28 to TRBJ1-5, with D possibly TRBD1 on 5 matching bases. V lost 11 bases, J lost 7 bases, and 24 bases lay in between. The length of the CDR3 is 15 residues. The germline gives CDR1 MDHEN, CDR2 SYDVKM. The CDR3 loop reads CAAQAQGGGTQPQHF. The CDR3 region has the DNA TGTGCCGCTCAGGCCCAAGGTGGAGGGACCCAGCCCCAGCATTTT.

This clone was counted a single time. This chain links TRBV28 with TRBJ2-7, with a weak D call TRBD2 (7 bases). V lost 7 bases to trimming and J lost 4 bases, with 20 bases between them. The CDR3 is 15 amino acids. Germline values: CDR1 MDHEN, CDR2 SYDVKM. The CDR3 loop reads CASTRRGGPLYEQYF. For the CDR3, the DNA is TGTGCCAGCACCAGGAGGGGGGGGCCGTTGTACGAGCAGTACTTC.

This clone has a handful of counts. V and J are TRBV11-2 and TRBJ2-3, with D maybe TRBD2 (5 bases). Trimming left V 7 bases short and J 7 bases short, with 9 bases between. The CDR3 has 11 residues. Germline assignment: CDR1 SGHAT and CDR2 FQNNGV. In nucleotides, the CDR3 is TGTGCCAGCACCGAGGGCAATACGCAGTATTTT. It encodes CASTEGNTQYF.

The chain joins TRBV15 to TRBJ2-1; 8 nucleotides agree with TRBD2. CDR1 LNHNV and CDR2 YYDKDF come from the germline V gene (reference sequence). Losses at the gene ends were 0 bases for V and 4 bases for J; bases not matched to a gene: 11. The CDR3 is 18 amino acids. The CDR3 is CATSRDTRAGAGYNEQFF. For the CDR3, the DNA is TGTGCCACCAGCAGAGATACGAGAGCGGGAGCCGGTTACAATGAGCAGTTCTTC.

This clone has a single count. The chain joins TRBV15 to TRBJ2-5; weak D call: TRBD1 (6 bases). The V and J ends lost 1 base and 2 bases respectively, with 8 bases between them. The germline CDR1 and CDR2 sequences are LNHNV and YYDKDF (reference sequence). The CDR3 consists of 14 residues. CDR3 amino acids: CATSRGTAQETQYF. The DNA for the CDR3 is TGTGCCACCAGCAGAGGGACAGCACAAGAGACCCAGTACTTC. Full variable domain (remainder filled in from reference TRBV15 and TRBJ2-5): DAMVIQNPRYQVTQFGKPVTLSCSQTLNHNVMYWYQQKSSQAPKLLFHYYDKDFNNEADTPDNFQSRRPNTSFCFLDIRSPGLGDTAMYLCATSRGTAQETQYFGPGTRLLVL.

The chain carries TRBV19 and TRBJ2-7; 8 positions match TRBD1. Germline V lookup: CDR1 LNHDA, CDR2 SQIVND (reference sequence). CDR3 size: 14 residues. V dropped 3 bases and J dropped 2; count of bases not matched to a gene: 3. The CDR3 region has the DNA TGTGCCAGTAGTATGACCAGGGGGCCCTACGAGCAGTACTTC. It yields the protein CASSMTRGPYEQYF.

This clone was observed a single time. This chain uses TRBV5-4 with TRBJ2-1; D gene unclear. Germline V gene data show CDR1 as SGHNT and CDR2 as YYREEE (reference sequence). The length of the CDR3 is 12 residues. V lost 4 bases and J lost 9, with 11 bases in between. The CDR3 nucleotides read TGTGCCAGCAGCCCCACGCGGAGTGAGCAGTTCTTC. It specifies CASSPTRSEQFF.

This chain joins TRBV27 and TRBJ2-7; 7 bases are a match to TRBD1. The CDR3 spans 15 residues. CDR1 MNHEY and CDR2 SMNVEV come from the germline V gene (reference sequence). Trimming took 2 bases from V and 3 from J; bases not matched to a gene: 7. The CDR3: CASSLKFRDSYEQYF. The CDR3 bases are TGTGCCAGCAGTTTAAAATTCCGGGACAGCTACGAGCAGTACTTC.

This clone was counted a few times. This rearrangement joins TRBV7-9 to TRBJ2-1, with 10 positions matching TRBD2. This CDR3 spans 14 amino acids. Germline loops: CDR1 SEHNR, CDR2 FQNEAQ (reference sequence). The V and J ends lost 7 bases and 8 bases, in that order; junction bases with no gene match: 8. The CDR3, as DNA: TGTGCCAGCACCACCGGGACTAGCGCTTATGAGCAGTTCTTC. This codes for CASTTGTSAYEQFF.

In regard to this clone: Other DNA sequences from this sample encode an identical CDR3 as well. The gene calls are TRBV9 and TRBJ2-7; 10 bases match TRBD1. V shed 0 bases and J 6 bases; nucleotides not matched to a gene: 0. The CDR3 extends over 13 amino acids. Germline CDR1 and CDR2: SGDLS and YYNGEE. This CDR3 reads CASSVGDRGEQYF. The CDR3 nucleotides are TGTGCCAGCAGCGTAGGGGACAGGGGCGAGCAGTACTTC.